The entry that follows covers one T cell receptor beta chain sequence. What it recognizes is unknown. The data were taken from a study of T cell responses to AZD1222 COVID-19 vaccine. Using immunoSEQ multiplex PCR, the repertoire was profiled, and TCRdb retains in-frame clones only, with some absent. The sample carries around 120,000 clones, roughly nine tenths recorded once. Findings and limits, study-wide: AZD1222 recipients seropositive at baseline numbered only five to seven. Females made up more of the donors, who were largely white British, and clonal diversity may have come out too low. The study reported that nearly half of spike-specific TCRs target unmutated variant regions.

CDR1 GTSNPN and CDR2 SVGIG come from the germline V gene (reference sequence). The ends were cut back, 1 base at V and 3 bases at J, with 9 bases in the middle. The CDR3 covers 13 residues. This clonotype was sampled from an adult in good health. V usage is TRBV30 and J usage is TRBJ1-1; a weak D match, TRBD1 (5 bases). The sample consisted of peripheral blood, taken on day 0 of AZD1222 vaccination. The CDR3 spells CAWSEPQDTEAFF. In DNA form, the CDR3 reads TGTGCCTGGAGTGAGCCACAGGACACTGAAGCTTTCTTT.